This TCR beta chain comes out of a study of T cell responses to AZD1222 COVID-19 vaccine. The ends lost 4 bases at V and 6 bases at J; junction bases unmatched: 8. The CDR3 loop spans 13 amino acids. Per germline, CDR1 SQVTM and CDR2 ANQGSEA. Assay: immunoSEQ multiplex PCR; the TCRdb copy retains only in-frame clones and omits some. The sample records about 130,000 clones, approximately 88% being singletons. Sample: peripheral blood, taken on day 0 of AZD1222 vaccination. The source of this sequence is an adult in good health. V gene TRBV29-1 combines with J gene TRBJ1-2; 7 positions match TRBD1. The CDR3, as DNA: TGCAGCGTTGCGGAGGACAGGTCTAATGGCTACACCTTC. It specifies CSVAEDRSNGYTF.